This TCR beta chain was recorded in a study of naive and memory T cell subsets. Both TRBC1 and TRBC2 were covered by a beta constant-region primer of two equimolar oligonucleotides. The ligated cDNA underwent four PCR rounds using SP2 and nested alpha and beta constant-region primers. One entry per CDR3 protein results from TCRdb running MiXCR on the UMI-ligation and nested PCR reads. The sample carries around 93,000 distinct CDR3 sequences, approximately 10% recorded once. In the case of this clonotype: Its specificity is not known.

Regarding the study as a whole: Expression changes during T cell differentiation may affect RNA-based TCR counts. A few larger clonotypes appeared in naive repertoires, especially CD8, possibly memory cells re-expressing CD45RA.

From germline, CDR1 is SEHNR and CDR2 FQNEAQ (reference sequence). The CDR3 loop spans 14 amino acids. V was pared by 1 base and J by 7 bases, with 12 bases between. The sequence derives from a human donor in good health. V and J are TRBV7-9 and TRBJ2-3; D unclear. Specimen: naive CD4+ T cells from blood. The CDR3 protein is CASSLVGRNHTQYF. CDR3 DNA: TGTGCCAGCAGCTTAGTTGGCAGGAATCATACGCAGTATTTT.